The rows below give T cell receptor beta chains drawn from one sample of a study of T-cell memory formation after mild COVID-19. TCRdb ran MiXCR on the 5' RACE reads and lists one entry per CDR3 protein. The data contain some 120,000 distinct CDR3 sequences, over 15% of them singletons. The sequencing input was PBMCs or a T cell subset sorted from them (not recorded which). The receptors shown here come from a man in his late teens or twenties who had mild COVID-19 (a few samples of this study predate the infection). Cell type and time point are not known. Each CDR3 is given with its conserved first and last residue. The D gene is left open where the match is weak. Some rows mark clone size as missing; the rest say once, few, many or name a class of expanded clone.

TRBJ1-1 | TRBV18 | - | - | TGTGCCAGCTCACCATTCGGGGACACTGAAGCTTTCTTT | CASSPFGDTEAFF
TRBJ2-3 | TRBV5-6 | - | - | TGTGCCAGCAGCTCTACAGGGATCGATACGCAGTATTTT | CASSSTGIDTQYF
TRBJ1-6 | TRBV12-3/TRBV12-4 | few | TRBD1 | TGTGCCAGCAGTTTGGAGCAGGGGGCCGCTCGCTTT | CASSLEQGAARF
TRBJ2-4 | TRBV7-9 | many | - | TGTGCCAGCAGCTTTGAGGGAGAAGCCAAAAACATTCAGTACTTC | CASSFEGEAKNIQYF
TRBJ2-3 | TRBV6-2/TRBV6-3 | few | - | TGTGCCAGCAGTTTTAATCGGGGCCTCGTCACAGATACGCAGTATTTT | CASSFNRGLVTDTQYF
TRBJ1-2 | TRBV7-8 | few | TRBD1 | TGTGCCAGCAGCTCCGCCGGGACAGGTCATTATGGCTACACCTTC | CASSSAGTGHYGYTF
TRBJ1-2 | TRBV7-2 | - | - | TGTGCCAGCAGCCAAGCTTACTCTGAGACACGGAACTATGGCTACACCTTC | CASSQAYSETRNYGYTF
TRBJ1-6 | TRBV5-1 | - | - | TGCGCCAGCAGCTGGGGGACGGCCGATAATTCACCCCTCCACTTT | CASSWGTADNSPLHF
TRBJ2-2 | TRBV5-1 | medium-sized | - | TGCGCCAGCAGCTTAGGGAACACCGGGGAGCTGTTTTTT | CASSLGNTGELFF
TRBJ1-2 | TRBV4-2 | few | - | TGTGCCAGCAGCGAGGACAGTGACTCGACTGGCTACACCTTC | CASSEDSDSTGYTF
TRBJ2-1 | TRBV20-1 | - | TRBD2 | TGCAGTGCTAGTGCTACGAGCGGGGGGCTGAATGAGCAGTTCTTC | CSASATSGGLNEQFF
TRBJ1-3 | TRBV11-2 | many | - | TGTGCCAGCAGCCCCCTCGGTGGGCGGGAGCTTGGAAACACCATATATTTT | CASSPLGGRELGNTIYF
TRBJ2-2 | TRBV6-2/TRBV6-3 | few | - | TGTGCCAGCAGTTACGACGACAGGCCCACCGGGGAGCTGTTTTTT | CASSYDDRPTGELFF
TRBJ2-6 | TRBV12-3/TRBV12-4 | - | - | TGTGCCAGCAGGGCTCAGGCTACTGGGGCCAACGTCCTGACTTTC | CASRAQATGANVLTF
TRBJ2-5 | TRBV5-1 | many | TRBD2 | TGCGCCAGCAGCTTAGGGGCTAGCGGACAAGAGACCCAGTACTTC | CASSLGASGQETQYF
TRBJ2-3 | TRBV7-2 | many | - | TGTGCCAGCAGCACAGGGACTTCTGGGGTCGTAGATACGCAGTATTTT | CASSTGTSGVVDTQYF
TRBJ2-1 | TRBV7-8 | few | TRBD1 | TGTGCCAGCAGCCTAGGGACAGGGCCTTACAATGAGCAGTTCTTC | CASSLGTGPYNEQFF
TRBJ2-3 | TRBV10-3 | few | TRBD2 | TGTGCCATCAGTGTTGGCGGGGGATACACAGATACGCAGTATTTT | CAISVGGGYTDTQYF
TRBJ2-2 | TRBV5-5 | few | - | TGTGCCAGCAGCTTGGCTAGCTCAACCGGGGAGCTGTTTTTT | CASSLASSTGELFF
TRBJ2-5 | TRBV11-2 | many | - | TGTGCCAGCAGCTTAGATTCAGGGTGGAGAGAGACCCAGTACTTC | CASSLDSGWRETQYF
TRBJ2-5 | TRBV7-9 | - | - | TGTGCCAGCAGCTTAACAACGGCTGAGTACCAAGAGACCCAGTACTTC | CASSLTTAEYQETQYF
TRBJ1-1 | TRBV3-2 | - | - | TGTGCCAGCAGCCAAGTGAAGGAGTATCGGGTGAACACTGAAGCTTTCTTT | CASSQVKEYRVNTEAFF
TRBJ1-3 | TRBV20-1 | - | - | TGCAGTGCTAGAGGCAGGGCTAGGGTTGGTGGAAACACCATATATTTT | CSARGRARVGGNTIYF
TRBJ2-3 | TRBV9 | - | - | TGTGCCAGCAGCCCTACCCACAGCCTGGGGTACACAGATACGCAGTATTTT | CASSPTHSLGYTDTQYF
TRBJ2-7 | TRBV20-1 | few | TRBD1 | TGCAGTACCCGACAGGGTACCTCCCAAGAGCAGTACTTC | CSTRQGTSQEQYF
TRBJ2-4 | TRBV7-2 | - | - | TGTGCCAGCAGCTTAGTCCCCAGGGGTCAGGACATTCAGTACTTC | CASSLVPRGQDIQYF
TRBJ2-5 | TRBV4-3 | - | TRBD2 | TGCGCCAGCAGCCAGGGACTAGCGGGGGCCCAAGAGACCCAGTACTTC | CASSQGLAGAQETQYF
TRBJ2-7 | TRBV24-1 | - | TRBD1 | TGTGCCACCAGTGACCCCCCGGGACAGCTTAACGAGCAGTACTTC | CATSDPPGQLNEQYF
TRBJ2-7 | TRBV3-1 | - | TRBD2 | TGTGCCAGCAGCCAAGTTGGCGGGGGGACTGGTTACGAGCAGTACTTC | CASSQVGGGTGYEQYF
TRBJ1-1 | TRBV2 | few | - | TGTGCCAGCACAGGTCGGGGTCGAGGGAACACTGAAGCTTTCTTT | CASTGRGRGNTEAFF